A single sample gave rise to the 4 T cell receptor beta chains below, sequenced in a study of CD8 T cells in ankylosing spondylitis. TCRdb itself ran the 5' RACE reads through MiXCR, one entry per CDR3 protein. The table lists 250,000 to 400,000 distinct CDR3 sequences, about 9.9% of them singletons, with roughly 9% in the top ten. Specimen: blood, either unsorted or a sorted T cell fraction (not recorded which). The receptors shown here come from a female donor with ankylosing spondylitis or in good health (not recorded which).

The chain carries TRBV5-1 and TRBJ1-2, with D maybe TRBD1 (6 bases). V dropped 6 bases and J dropped 3 bases, with 12 bases sitting between them. CDR3 length: 13 amino acids. The V gene's germline CDR1 is SGHRS and CDR2 YFSETQ. CDR3 amino acids: CASTTGNDYGYTF. The DNA for the CDR3 is TGCGCCAGCACAACAGGGAACGACTATGGCTACACCTTC.

This clonotype was picked up many times. CDR3 in DNA: TGTGCCACCGGACTAGCGGGAGTCGGACCGCACAGGGAGCAGTTCTTC. Amino acids: CATGLAGVGPHREQFF. The V call is TRBV28, the J call TRBJ2-1, with 13 bases lining up with TRBD2. The length of the CDR3 is 16 residues. CDR1 is MDHEN and CDR2 is SYDVKM in the germline V gene. The ends lost 10 bases at V and 10 bases at J; junction bases unmatched: 16.

This clonotype was counted at least ten times. This rearrangement joins TRBV30 to TRBJ2-7, with D maybe TRBD1 (6 bases). V was shortened by 2 bases and J by 3 bases, with 23 bases between the two germline ends. The CDR3 is 17 amino acids. Per the germline V gene, CDR1 is GTSNPN and CDR2 is SVGIG (reference sequence). The CDR3 DNA is TGTGCCTGGAGTAATTGGTGGTTAGTCCCAGGGGTCTACGAGCAGTACTTC. This encodes CAWSNWWLVPGVYEQYF.

This clonotype was counted only a few times. V is TRBV3-1 and J is TRBJ2-1; 12 bases match TRBD2. Germline CDR1 reads LGHDT; CDR2 reads YNNKEL (reference sequence). J was trimmed by 8 bases and V by 4 bases; bases with no gene match: 12. The CDR3 totals 17 residues. CDR3: CASSLRRTSGVGDEQFF. The CDR3 nucleotides read TGTGCCAGCAGCCTCCGACGGACTAGCGGGGTGGGCGATGAGCAGTTCTTC.